This T cell receptor beta chain was captured in a study of human T cells and chemical hapten exposure. TCRdb re-called the RACE reads through MiXCR, storing one row per CDR3 protein. The table lists about 140,000 distinct CDR3 sequences, roughly 12% of them singletons. The trim removed 2 bases at V and 5 bases at J, leaving 8 bases unmatched. Germline CDR1 is KGHSH and CDR2 is LQKENI. The CDR3 length is 16 residues. This sample's time point: patch test 2, 6 weeks after DPC sensitization. Treatment indicated: therapeutic diphenylcyclopropenone sensitization with weekly scalp DPC. The chain links TRBV18 to TRBJ2-3; 9 bases are shared with TRBD2. This sequence was found in a woman aged 45-59 years with alopecia areata. Some clones in this sample may be carry-over from other donors' samples. The sequenced sample was whole blood, obtained in connection with sensitization to the hapten diphenylcyclopropenone (DPC). CDR3 DNA sequence: TGTGCCAGCTCACCATCGTTTGCGACTAGCGGAGATACGCAGTATTTT. The encoded protein is CASSPSFATSGDTQYF.